What follows are 32 T cell receptor beta chains derived from one specimen sequenced in a study of CD8 T cells in Susac syndrome. The RNA, about 0.45 to 1 ug, was put through reverse transcription using random hexamers. Via MiXCR, TCRdb re-called the immunoSEQ multiplex PCR reads, giving one row per CDR3 protein. The sample contains 71,000 or so distinct CDR3 sequences, approximately 96% of which appear only once. Sequencing input: CD4+ T cells from PBMCs. Source of these receptors: a human donor with multiple sclerosis.

This sequence joins TRBV5-1 and TRBJ1-1; D is ambiguous. The CDR3 sequence is 13 residues long. V lost 5 bases, J lost 1 base, and 9 bases lay in between. Germline V gives CDR1 SGHRS, CDR2 YFSETQ. The CDR3 DNA sequence: TGCGCCAGCAGTCCTACCTCGAACACTGAAGCTTTCTTT. The encoded protein is CASSPTSNTEAFF.

This clonotype was seen a handful of times. One end of the junction fails to match germline, which may point to a read error. V and J are TRBV7-6 and TRBJ1-6; the D is unclear. Germline loops: CDR1 SGHVS, CDR2 FNYEAQ. The CDR3 has 13 amino acids. CDR3 nucleotides: TGTGCTAGCAGCCTTGGCGGGAATTCACCCCTCCACTTT. This gives the protein CASSLGGNSPLHF.

The genes are TRBV11-3 and TRBJ2-1; D uncertain. V was shortened by 0 bases and J by 9 bases, with 9 bases between the two germline ends. CDR3 length: 13 amino acids. Germline V CDR1 and CDR2: SGHNT, YENEEA. This chain's CDR3 is CASSLDGAGEQFF. The DNA of the CDR3 is TGTGCCAGCAGCTTAGACGGAGCAGGTGAGCAGTTCTTC.

This chain joins TRBV5-1 and TRBJ2-1, with 10 nucleotides matching TRBD2. The germline gives CDR1 SGHRS, CDR2 YFSETQ. V shed 4 bases and J 7 bases; nucleotides not matched to a gene: 11. The CDR3 contains 16 residues. The CDR3 protein is CASSPRPAGGQNEQFF. The CDR3 DNA reads as TGCGCCAGCAGCCCACGTCCAGCGGGGGGGCAGAATGAGCAGTTCTTC.

The rearrangement links TRBV24-1 to TRBJ1-1; D gene unclear. Germline V CDR1 and CDR2: KGHDR, SFDVKD. This CDR3 has 13 residues. The V end was cut by 1 base, the J end by 10 bases, with 12 bases between. As DNA, the CDR3 is TGTGCCACCAGTGATTTTAGAGGGCATGGAGCTTTCTTT. Translation: CATSDFRGHGAFF.

The chain uses TRBV6-2 or TRBV6-3 and TRBJ2-5, with a possible D match to TRBD1 (5 bases). Trimming removed 6 bases at V and 1 base at J, with 9 bases between. The CDR3 length is 13 residues. Germline V gives CDR1 MNHEY, CDR2 SVGEGT. The CDR3 coding sequence is TGTGCCAGCAGGATGACAGCCCAAGAGACCCAGTACTTC. Its translation: CASRMTAQETQYF.

This chain links TRBV7-9 with TRBJ1-2; 12 bases match TRBD1. The V and J ends lost 4 bases and 13 bases, in that order; junction bases with no gene match: 10. This CDR3 region has 14 residues. CDR1 is SEHNR, CDR2 FQNEAQ, per germline (reference sequence). DNA for the CDR3: TGTGCCAGCAGCTCTACGGGACAGGGGGCCTCTACCACCTTC. Amino acids: CASSSTGQGASTTF.

The V gene is TRBV20-1, the J gene TRBJ1-5; the D gene is possibly TRBD1 (6 bases). V shed 6 bases and J shed 7 bases, with 13 bases lying between them. This CDR3 is 12 amino acids long. CDR1 and CDR2 (germline): DFQATT, SNEGSKA (reference sequence). Here the CDR3 reads CSAGRGGQPQHF. DNA for the CDR3: TGCAGTGCAGGCAGGGGTGGACAGCCCCAGCATTTT.

Worth noting for this clonotype: A junction end diverges from the germline sequence, so it may reflect a read error. This chain joins TRBV24-1 and TRBJ2-3; D gene ambiguous. CDR3 length equals 13 residues. Germline values: CDR1 KGHDR, CDR2 SFDVKD. CDR3 in amino acids: CATSDGFLDAQYF. For the CDR3, the DNA is TGTGCCACCAGTGATGGGTTTCTAGATGCGCAGTATTTT.

The chain uses TRBV5-1 and TRBJ1-5; 8 bases align to TRBD1. This CDR3 is built from 15 residues. The ends lost 4 bases at V and 6 bases at J; junction bases unmatched: 9. CDR1 is SGHRS, CDR2 YFSETQ, per germline. The CDR3 DNA reads as TGCGCCAGCAGCGAAGGACAGGGCTCTTCTCAGCCCCAGCATTTT. Its protein is CASSEGQGSSQPQHF.

This rearrangement joins TRBV4-1 to TRBJ1-2; D remains ambiguous. This CDR3 contains 14 residues. Trimming cost V 2 bases and J 0 bases, with 7 bases left between them. Germline V gene sequence: CDR1 MGHRA, CDR2 YSYEKL. In DNA form, the CDR3 reads TGCGCCAGCAGCCAACAGGCCTCTAACTATGGCTACACCTTC. It is translated as CASSQQASNYGYTF.

The rearrangement links TRBV5-6 to TRBJ2-5; a weak D match, TRBD1 (5 bases). Germline loops: CDR1 SGHDT, CDR2 YYEEEE. The CDR3 is 16 residues long. V lost 2 bases to trimming and J lost 4 bases, with 18 bases between them. The CDR3 sequence is CASSLFGAAVRETQYF. CDR3 sequence (DNA): TGTGCCAGCAGCTTATTTGGGGCCGCGGTAAGAGAGACCCAGTACTTC.

The chain couples TRBV28 to TRBJ2-3, with TRBD1 identical over 9 bases. The CDR3 contains 16 residues. Germline values: CDR1 MDHEN, CDR2 SYDVKM. The V segment lost 4 bases and the J segment 5 bases; nucleotides outside the gene matches: 10. For the CDR3, the DNA is TGTGCCAGCAGTTACCAACAGGGGGCCTCAGTAGATACGCAGTATTTT. Amino acids: CASSYQQGASVDTQYF.

CDR3 DNA: TGTGCCAGCAGTCCAGTCACAGATACGCAGTATTTT. Translated, it gives CASSPVTDTQYF. The chain recombines TRBV12-3 or TRBV12-4 with TRBJ2-3; D not certain. The CDR3 spans 12 residues. Trimming left V 5 bases short and J 2 bases short, with 5 bases between.

This rearrangement joins TRBV10-3 to TRBJ2-7; perhaps TRBD2 as D (6 bases). V was cut by 6 bases and J by 3 bases, with 18 bases left in between. This CDR3 region has 15 residues. Germline values: CDR1 ENHRY, CDR2 SYGVKD. CDR3 DNA: TGTGCCATCAGATGGGACTTTGGCCAAAACTACGAGCAGTACTTC. As protein: CAIRWDFGQNYEQYF.

This chain connects TRBV7-2 to TRBJ2-7; D remains unclear. Trimming took off 5 bases at V and 2 bases at J, with 13 bases between the two ends. CDR3 length: 14 residues. CDR1 and CDR2 (germline): SGHTA, FQGNSA. CDR3 DNA sequence: TGTGCCAGCAGCCCGGGTGCGGCAACCTACGAGCAGTACTTC. Encoded protein: CASSPGAATYEQYF.

The V and J genes are TRBV6-6 and TRBJ1-5; tentatively, D is TRBD1 (5 bases). The germline gives CDR1 MNHNY, CDR2 SVGAGI (reference sequence). The CDR3 is made up of 14 amino acids. Between the trimmed V and J ends, which lost 7 bases and 2 bases, there was a span of 12 bases. The CDR3 region is CASTRDGGNQPQHF. The CDR3 coding sequence is TGTGCCAGCACCCGGGACGGAGGCAATCAGCCCCAGCATTTT.

This chain joins TRBV13 and TRBJ1-5; TRBD1 might be the D (5 bases). The CDR3 loop spans 14 amino acids. V shed 0 bases and J shed 7 bases, with 10 bases lying between them. Germline V gives CDR1 PRHDT, CDR2 FYEKMQ (reference sequence). In DNA form, the CDR3 reads TGTGCCAGCAGCTTAGGTTCAGGGAAGCAGCCCCAGCATTTT. The encoded protein is CASSLGSGKQPQHF.

V and J are TRBV7-2 and TRBJ1-2; D not certain. V was trimmed by 6 bases and J by 6 bases, leaving 20 bases between them. The CDR3 runs to 15 residues. Germline V gives CDR1 SGHTA, CDR2 FQGNSA. The CDR3 sequence: CASSFAAPGGHGYTF. The CDR3 DNA sequence: TGTGCCAGCAGTTTCGCCGCTCCGGGCGGGCATGGCTACACCTTC.

V gene TRBV5-1 combines with J gene TRBJ1-6; TRBD1 matches at 9 bases. Per germline, CDR1 SGHRS and CDR2 YFSETQ. V was pared by 5 bases and J by 8 bases, with 8 bases of the junction left unmatched. The CDR3 sequence is 15 residues long. The DNA of the CDR3 is TGCGCCAGCAGTCGCCGTACAGGGGGCGATTCACCCCTCCACTTT. Translated: CASSRRTGGDSPLHF.

This CDR3 is CASSYQRGGFETQYF. CDR3 in DNA: TGTGCCAGCAGCTATCAACGGGGGGGGTTTGAGACCCAGTACTTC. J is TRBJ2-5 and V is TRBV7-2, with 8 bases aligning to TRBD2. Trimming removed 4 bases from V and 5 bases from J; junction bases left unmatched: 9. The germline V gene has CDR1 SGHTA and CDR2 FQGNSA. This CDR3 is built from 15 residues. The full variable domain, its missing parts supplied by reference TRBV7-2 and TRBJ2-5, is GAGVSQSPSNKVTEKGKDVELRCDPISGHTALYWYRQSLGQGLEFLIYFQGNSAPDKSGLPSDRFSAERTGGSVSTLTIQRTQQEDSAVYLCASSYQRGGFETQYFGPGTRLLVL.

This chain joins TRBV12-3 or TRBV12-4 and TRBJ2-7; tentative D call: TRBD2 (5 bases). V gave up 3 bases and J gave up 3 bases, with 9 bases separating them. The CDR3 has 13 residues. CDR3 DNA sequence: TGTGCCAGCAGTTTCGGACTCCACTACGAGCAGTACTTC. Amino acid sequence: CASSFGLHYEQYF.

V is TRBV3-1 and J is TRBJ1-4, with no clear D. The CDR3 is 14 amino acids. Looked up from germline, CDR1 is LGHDT and CDR2 is YNNKEL (reference sequence). V was cut by 2 bases and J by 0 bases, with 4 bases left in between. CDR3: CASSQRATNEKLFF. The CDR3 nucleotides are TGTGCCAGCAGCCAAAGAGCAACTAATGAAAAACTGTTTTTT.

V gene TRBV4-2 combines with J gene TRBJ2-3, with 11 nucleotides matching TRBD2. The CDR3 sequence is 19 residues long. V gave up 0 bases and J gave up 2 bases; unmatched junction bases: 10. Germline V CDR1 and CDR2: LGHNA, YNFKEQ. The CDR3 sequence: CASSQDPTVAGGATDTQYF. CDR3 in DNA: TGTGCCAGCAGCCAAGACCCCACCGTAGCGGGGGGGGCCACAGATACGCAGTATTTT.

The chain couples TRBV29-1 to TRBJ2-3; D might be TRBD1 or TRBD2, each matching 6 bases. CDR3 length: 13 residues. The V gene's germline CDR1 is SQVTM and CDR2 ANQGSEA. V was shortened by 3 bases and J by 3 bases, with 10 bases between the two germline ends. Here the CDR3 reads CSVDVGGTDTQYF. For the CDR3, the DNA is TGCAGCGTTGATGTAGGGGGGACAGATACGCAGTATTTT.

The rearrangement links TRBV7-9 to TRBJ2-5, with D uncertain. Per germline, CDR1 SEHNR and CDR2 FQNEAQ (reference sequence). The CDR3 is 13 amino acids. V dropped 2 bases and J dropped 3 bases, with 7 bases sitting between them. The CDR3 nucleotides read TGTGCCAGCAGCTTACAGGCCAAAGAGACCCAGTACTTC. Protein product: CASSLQAKETQYF. Combining the CDR3 with reference TRBV7-9 and TRBJ2-5 gives the whole variable domain DTGVSQNPRHKITKRGQNVTFRCDPISEHNRLYWYRQTLGQGPEFLTYFQNEAQLEKSRLLSDRFSAERPKGSFSTLEIQRTEQGDSAMYLCASSLQAKETQYFGPGTRLLVL.

The chain uses TRBV12-3 or TRBV12-4 and TRBJ2-5, with D possibly being TRBD1 (6 bases). V was clipped by 9 bases and J by 1 base, with 12 bases between them. The CDR3 length is 13 residues. CDR3 protein: CASSTGFQETQYF. Here the CDR3 DNA reads TGTGCCAGTTCAACAGGGTTCCAAGAGACCCAGTACTTC.

This chain's CDR3 is CASSPPGGTFNSPLHF. CDR3 nucleotides: TGTGCCAGCAGCCCCCCGGGGGGTACCTTCAATTCACCCCTCCACTTT. The chain carries TRBV7-2 and TRBJ1-6; D may be TRBD1 (5 bases). The CDR3 sequence is 16 residues long. Looked up from germline, CDR1 is SGHTA and CDR2 is FQGNSA. Trimming took 5 bases from V and 7 from J, leaving 18 bases between them.

The rearrangement joins TRBV18 to TRBJ1-5; no firm D call. There are 15 residues in the CDR3. Looked up from germline, CDR1 is KGHSH and CDR2 is LQKENI. The germline V and J ends were trimmed by 6 bases and 5 bases, with 17 bases remaining between them. The CDR3 here is CASSPEAGGYQPQHF. In DNA, the CDR3 is TGTGCCAGCTCTCCGGAGGCGGGAGGCTATCAGCCCCAGCATTTT.

This chain joins TRBV15 and TRBJ2-2; D might be TRBD1 (6 bases). Trimming shortened V by 5 bases and J by 0 bases, and 10 bases separated the two germline ends. The CDR3 is 15 amino acids. Germline CDR1 is LNHNV and CDR2 is YYDKDF (reference sequence). CDR3 DNA: TGTGCCACCAGCGGGGGACATCCGAACACCGGGGAGCTGTTTTTT. Translating gives CATSGGHPNTGELFF.

The chain combines TRBV11-2 with TRBJ2-5, with TRBD2 identical over 8 bases. The junction had 16 bases not matched to a gene; V was cut back by 10 bases and J by 9 bases. The CDR3 is 14 amino acids. Germline CDR1 SGHAT, CDR2 FQNNGV. The CDR3 loop is CATTSGGRTEPQYF. As DNA, the CDR3 is TGTGCCACCACGAGCGGGGGACGAACTGAGCCCCAGTACTTC.

This clonotype was seen just once. The J gene is TRBJ2-5, the V gene TRBV7-2, with D perhaps TRBD1 or TRBD2 (5 bases each). The germline V and J ends were trimmed by 6 bases and 5 bases, with 13 bases remaining between them. The CDR3 has 13 residues. Germline loops: CDR1 SGHTA, CDR2 FQGNSA. Here the CDR3 reads CASSRDPMETQYF. CDR3 sequence (DNA): TGTGCCAGCAGTCGGGACCCGATGGAGACCCAGTACTTC.